Listed below are T cell receptor beta chains from one sample, sequenced in a study of shared clonotypes between healthy human individuals. The table came from immunoSEQ multiplex PCR; TCRdb's copy has only in-frame clones and leaves some out. This table has roughly 2.5 million clones, around nine tenths appearing once. Sequencing was done on a sample of naive CD4+ T cells sorted from blood. The receptors here all came from a man aged 18 to 30 in good health. The CDR3 runs from the conserved cysteine through the conserved F or W. A D gene is named only where the DNA matches it firmly. Where a row states a size, it is once, few, many or the class of an expanded clone; other rows omit it.

V: TRBV5-4; size: -; D: -; J: TRBJ2-5; CDR3: CASSLGGVSGETQYF; DNA: TGTGCCAGCAGCTTGGGGGGCGTGTCCGGAGAGACCCAGTACTTC
V: TRBV7-6; size: -; D: -; J: TRBJ2-5; CDR3: CASSFGGQGTQYF; DNA: TGTGCCAGCAGCTTCGGGGGGCAAGGGACCCAGTACTTC
V: TRBV28; size: -; D: -; J: TRBJ2-7; CDR3: CASSPNPPTRTYEQYF; DNA: TGTGCCAGCAGTCCCAACCCACCGACACGTACCTACGAGCAGTACTTC
V: TRBV7-9; size: -; D: -; J: TRBJ2-3; CDR3: CASSPSGSTDTQYF; DNA: TGTGCCAGCAGCCCCAGCGGGAGCACAGATACGCAGTATTTT
V: TRBV5-5; size: -; D: TRBD1; J: TRBJ2-4; CDR3: CASSLFEGQAKEGKNIQYF; DNA: TGTGCCAGCAGCTTGTTTGAGGGACAGGCGAAAGAAGGCAAAAACATTCAGTACTTC
V: TRBV10-1; size: -; D: TRBD1; J: TRBJ2-7; CDR3: CASSPDRDRDEQYF; DNA: TGCGCCAGCAGTCCGGACAGGGATAGGGACGAGCAGTACTTC
V: TRBV4-3; size: -; D: -; J: TRBJ2-7; CDR3: CASSQEAGSYEQYF; DNA: TGCGCCAGCAGCCAAGAAGCGGGCAGCTACGAGCAGTACTTC
V: TRBV11-2; size: -; D: -; J: TRBJ2-7; CDR3: CASSPRWQPYEQYF; DNA: TGTGCCAGCAGCCCCCGATGGCAGCCCTACGAGCAGTACTTC
V: TRBV10-1; size: once; D: TRBD2; J: TRBJ2-3; CDR3: CASSESTSGADTQYF; DNA: TGCGCCAGCAGTGAGTCGACTAGCGGGGCAGATACGCAGTATTTT
V: TRBV4-1; size: -; D: TRBD2; J: TRBJ2-2; CDR3: CASSAQGLAENTGELFF; DNA: TGCGCCAGCAGCGCCCAGGGACTAGCGGAAAACACCGGGGAGCTGTTTTTT
V: TRBV5-5; size: -; D: -; J: TRBJ1-4; CDR3: CASLKTIGEKLFF; DNA: TGTGCCAGCCTAAAGACTATTGGGGAAAAACTGTTTTTT
V: TRBV2; size: -; D: -; J: TRBJ1-1; CDR3: CASSVSGVAGTEAFF; DNA: TGTGCCAGCAGTGTCTCGGGTGTGGCTGGGACTGAAGCTTTCTTT
V: TRBV29-1; size: -; D: -; J: TRBJ2-3; CDR3: CSAQGSTDTQYF; DNA: TGCAGCGCCCAGGGGAGCACAGATACGCAGTATTTT
V: TRBV2; size: -; D: TRBD2; J: TRBJ2-3; CDR3: CASSLTGTSGRDTQYF; DNA: TGTGCCAGCAGTTTAACCGGGACTAGCGGGAGAGATACGCAGTATTTT
V: TRBV2; size: -; D: -; J: TRBJ1-5; CDR3: CASSGVGRDSNQPQHF; DNA: TGTGCCAGCAGCGGGGTCGGGAGGGATAGCAATCAGCCCCAGCATTTT
V: TRBV5-6; size: -; D: TRBD1; J: TRBJ2-1; CDR3: CASRKGQGTYNEQFF; DNA: TGTGCCAGCAGGAAGGGACAGGGAACCTACAATGAGCAGTTCTTC
V: TRBV2; size: -; D: -; J: TRBJ2-7; CDR3: CASRLEGNTYEQYF; DNA: TGTGCCAGCAGACTGGAGGGGAATACCTACGAGCAGTACTTC
V: TRBV6-1; size: -; D: TRBD1; J: TRBJ1-5; CDR3: CASSEAQGAQPQHF; DNA: TGTGCCAGCAGTGAAGCACAGGGGGCCCAGCCCCAGCATTTT
V: TRBV7-2; size: -; D: TRBD2; J: TRBJ2-5; CDR3: CASSFNSGSGETQYF; DNA: TGTGCCAGCAGCTTTAATAGCGGGAGCGGAGAGACCCAGTACTTC
V: TRBV7-5; size: -; D: -; J: TRBJ2-2; CDR3: CARSLSEGTGVTGGELFF; DNA: TGTGCCAGAAGCTTATCGGAAGGGACAGGGGTTACCGGCGGGGAGCTGTTTTTT
V: TRBV19; size: -; D: -; J: TRBJ1-3; CDR3: CASSPNGRNTIYF; DNA: TGTGCCAGTAGTCCCAACGGCCGAAACACCATATATTTT
V: TRBV5-5; size: -; D: -; J: TRBJ2-7; CDR3: CASSSGRASYEQYF; DNA: TGTGCCAGCAGCTCGGGCAGGGCCTCCTACGAGCAGTACTTC
V: TRBV6-5; size: -; D: -; J: TRBJ1-1; CDR3: CASSYQRLTTEAFF; DNA: TGTGCCAGCAGTTACCAGAGACTGACCACTGAAGCTTTCTTT
V: TRBV5-4; size: -; D: TRBD1; J: TRBJ1-2; CDR3: CASSLGDRVEGGYTF; DNA: TGTGCCAGCAGCTTGGGAGACAGGGTGGAGGGTGGCTACACCTTC
V: TRBV30; size: few; D: -; J: TRBJ2-5; CDR3: CAWSVQGGETQYF; DNA: TGTGCCTGGAGTGTACAGGGCGGCGAGACCCAGTACTTC
V: TRBV18; size: -; D: TRBD2; J: TRBJ2-7; CDR3: CASSPAGREGYEQYF; DNA: TGTGCCAGCTCACCCGCGGGCAGGGAGGGATACGAGCAGTACTTC
V: TRBV7-8; size: once; D: -; J: TRBJ2-2; CDR3: CASSLATSSLAGELFF; DNA: TGTGCCAGCAGCTTAGCGACATCTAGTCTGGCCGGGGAGCTGTTTTTT
V: TRBV9; size: -; D: TRBD1; J: TRBJ1-4; CDR3: CASSEGTGWAEKLFF; DNA: TGTGCCAGCAGCGAAGGGACAGGGTGGGCTGAAAAACTGTTTTTT
V: TRBV6-5; size: -; D: -; J: TRBJ1-2; CDR3: CASTKTGSLDGYTF; DNA: TGTGCCAGCACCAAGACAGGTAGCTTAGATGGCTACACCTTC
V: TRBV5-4; size: -; D: TRBD1; J: TRBJ1-1; CDR3: CASTPDRARTEAFF; DNA: TGTGCCAGCACCCCTGACAGGGCGCGCACTGAAGCTTTCTTT
V: TRBV4-3; size: -; D: -; J: TRBJ1-1; CDR3: CASSQGGTGTEAFF; DNA: TGCGCCAGCAGCCAAGGGGGGACGGGCACTGAAGCTTTCTTT
V: TRBV9; size: -; D: TRBD1; J: TRBJ2-7; CDR3: CASSPSGGPYEQYF; DNA: TGTGCCAGCAGCCCCTCAGGGGGCCCATACGAGCAGTACTTC
V: TRBV28; size: few; D: -; J: TRBJ1-5; CDR3: CASSLNSNQPQHF; DNA: TGTGCCAGCAGTTTAAATAGCAATCAGCCCCAGCATTTT
V: TRBV5-1; size: -; D: -; J: TRBJ2-7; CDR3: CASSVESYEQYF; DNA: TGCGCCAGCAGTGTGGAGAGCTACGAGCAGTACTTC
V: TRBV7-9; size: -; D: -; J: TRBJ1-4; CDR3: CASSLGRPPGEKLFF; DNA: TGTGCCAGCAGCTTGGGCAGGCCGCCGGGAGAAAAACTGTTTTTT
V: TRBV11-1; size: -; D: -; J: TRBJ1-1; CDR3: CASSLIKGNTEAFF; DNA: TGTGCCAGCAGCTTAATAAAGGGGAACACTGAAGCTTTCTTT
V: TRBV6-5; size: -; D: -; J: TRBJ1-3; CDR3: CASSYRQGRGNTIYF; DNA: TGTGCCAGCAGTTATCGGCAGGGGAGGGGAAACACCATATATTTT
V: TRBV5-1; size: once; D: -; J: TRBJ2-7; CDR3: CASSLAGRGLSDEQYF; DNA: TGCGCCAGCAGCTTGGCGGGAAGGGGTCTATCGGACGAGCAGTACTTC
V: TRBV6-5; size: -; D: -; J: TRBJ2-2; CDR3: CASSPPSRGGRELFF; DNA: TGTGCCAGCAGTCCACCTTCTCGGGGAGGCCGGGAGCTGTTTTTT
V: TRBV2; size: few; D: TRBD1; J: TRBJ1-6; CDR3: CASSWTGDNSPLHF; DNA: TGTGCCAGCAGTTGGACAGGCGATAATTCACCCCTCCACTTT
V: TRBV28; size: -; D: -; J: TRBJ1-5; CDR3: CASSVNGLGQPQHF; DNA: TGTGCCAGCAGTGTAAACGGCCTAGGGCAGCCCCAGCATTTT
V: TRBV5-6; size: -; D: -; J: TRBJ1-2; CDR3: CASSLGGVGYTF; DNA: TGTGCCAGCAGCTTAGGGGGGGTTGGCTACACCTTC
V: TRBV7-6; size: -; D: TRBD1; J: TRBJ1-6; CDR3: CASSLEQGVSPLHF; DNA: TGTGCCAGCAGCTTAGAACAGGGGGTTTCACCCCTCCACTTT
V: TRBV5-4; size: -; D: -; J: TRBJ1-5; CDR3: CASSLSNSNQPQHF; DNA: TGTGCCAGCAGCTTGAGTAATAGCAATCAGCCCCAGCATTTT
V: TRBV9; size: -; D: TRBD2; J: TRBJ2-5; CDR3: CASSVALAGRETQYF; DNA: TGTGCCAGCAGCGTAGCACTAGCGGGTCGAGAGACCCAGTACTTC
V: TRBV11-2; size: -; D: -; J: TRBJ2-7; CDR3: CASSLGGHEQYF; DNA: TGTGCCAGCAGCTTAGGTGGACACGAGCAGTACTTC
V: TRBV12-5; size: once; D: -; J: TRBJ2-5; CDR3: CASRETETQYF; DNA: TGTGCTAGTCGCGAGACGGAGACCCAGTACTTC
V: TRBV6-5; size: once; D: TRBD1; J: TRBJ1-2; CDR3: CASSYLSGQGFYGYTF; DNA: TGTGCCAGCAGTTACCTATCGGGACAGGGATTTTATGGCTACACCTTC
V: TRBV30; size: -; D: -; J: TRBJ1-5; CDR3: CAWRGFKNQPQHF; DNA: TGTGCCTGGCGAGGCTTTAAGAATCAGCCCCAGCATTTT